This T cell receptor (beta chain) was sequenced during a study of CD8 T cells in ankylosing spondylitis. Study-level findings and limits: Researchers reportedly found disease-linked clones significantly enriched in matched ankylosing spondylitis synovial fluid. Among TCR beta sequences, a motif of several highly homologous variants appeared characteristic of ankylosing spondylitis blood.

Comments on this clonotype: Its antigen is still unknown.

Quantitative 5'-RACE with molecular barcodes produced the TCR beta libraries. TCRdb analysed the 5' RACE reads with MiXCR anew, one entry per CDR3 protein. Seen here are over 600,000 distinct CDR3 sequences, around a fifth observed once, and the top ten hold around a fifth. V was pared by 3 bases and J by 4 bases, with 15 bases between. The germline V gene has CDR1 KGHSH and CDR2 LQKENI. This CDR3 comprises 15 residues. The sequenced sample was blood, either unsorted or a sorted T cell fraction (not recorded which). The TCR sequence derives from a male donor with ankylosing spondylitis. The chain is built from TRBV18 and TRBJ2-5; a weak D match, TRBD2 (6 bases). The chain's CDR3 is CASSPSIRGGETQYF. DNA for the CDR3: TGTGCCAGCTCACCTAGTATTCGGGGAGGAGAGACCCAGTACTTC.